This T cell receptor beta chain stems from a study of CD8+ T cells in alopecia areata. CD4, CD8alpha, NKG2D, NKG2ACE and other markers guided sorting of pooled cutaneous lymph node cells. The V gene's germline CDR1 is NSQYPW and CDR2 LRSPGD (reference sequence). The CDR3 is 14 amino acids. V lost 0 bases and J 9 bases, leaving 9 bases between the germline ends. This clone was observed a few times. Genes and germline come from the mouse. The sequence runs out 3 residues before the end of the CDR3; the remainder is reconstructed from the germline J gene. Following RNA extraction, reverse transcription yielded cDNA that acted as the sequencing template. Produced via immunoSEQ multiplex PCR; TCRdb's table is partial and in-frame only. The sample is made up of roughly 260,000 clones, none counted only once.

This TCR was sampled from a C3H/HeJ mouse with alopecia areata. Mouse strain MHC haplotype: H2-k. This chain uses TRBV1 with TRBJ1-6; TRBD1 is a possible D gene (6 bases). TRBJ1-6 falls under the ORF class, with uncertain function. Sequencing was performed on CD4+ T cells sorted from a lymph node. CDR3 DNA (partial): TGCACCTGCAGTGCAGATCGCAGGGGTTCGCCC. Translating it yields CTCSADRRGSP. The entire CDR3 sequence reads CTCSADRRGSPLYF.